This T cell receptor (beta chain) came from a study of T cells in tumors after PD-1 blockade. Study details: During anti-PD-1 treatment, some patients continued daily vismodegib 150 mg.

Input was 616 ng to 6,004 ng of genomic DNA from tumor or blood. From germline, CDR1 is MNHNS and CDR2 SASEGT. The CDR3 contains 10 residues. V was trimmed by 3 bases and J by 8 bases, leaving 4 bases between them. Only in-frame clones appear in the TCRdb table, and some are missing; sequencing was by immunoSEQ multiplex PCR. Of approximately 47,000 clones listed, 79% are singletons. The sequencing used PBMCs, collected before anti-PD-1 therapy. V and J are TRBV6-1 and TRBJ1-1; D gene ambiguous. This receptor was identified in a human donor with advanced basal cell or squamous cell carcinoma (not recorded which). CDR3 residues: CASSDAEAFF. The CDR3 DNA reads TGTGCCAGCAGTGACGCGGAAGCTTTCTTT.